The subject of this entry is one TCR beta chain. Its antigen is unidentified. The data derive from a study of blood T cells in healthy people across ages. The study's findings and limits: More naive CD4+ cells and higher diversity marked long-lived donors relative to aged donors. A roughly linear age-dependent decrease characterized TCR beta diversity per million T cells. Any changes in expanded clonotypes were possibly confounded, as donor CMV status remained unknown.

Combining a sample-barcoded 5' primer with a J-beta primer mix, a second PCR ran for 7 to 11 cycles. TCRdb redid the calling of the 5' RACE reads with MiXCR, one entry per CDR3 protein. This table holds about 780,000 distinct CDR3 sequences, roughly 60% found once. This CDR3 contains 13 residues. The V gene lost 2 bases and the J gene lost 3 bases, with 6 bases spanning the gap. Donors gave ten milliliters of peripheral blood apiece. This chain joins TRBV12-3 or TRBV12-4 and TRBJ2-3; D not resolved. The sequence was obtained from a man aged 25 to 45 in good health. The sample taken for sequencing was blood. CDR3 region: CASSLIWTDTQYF. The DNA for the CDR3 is TGTGCCAGCAGTTTAATATGGACAGATACGCAGTATTTT.